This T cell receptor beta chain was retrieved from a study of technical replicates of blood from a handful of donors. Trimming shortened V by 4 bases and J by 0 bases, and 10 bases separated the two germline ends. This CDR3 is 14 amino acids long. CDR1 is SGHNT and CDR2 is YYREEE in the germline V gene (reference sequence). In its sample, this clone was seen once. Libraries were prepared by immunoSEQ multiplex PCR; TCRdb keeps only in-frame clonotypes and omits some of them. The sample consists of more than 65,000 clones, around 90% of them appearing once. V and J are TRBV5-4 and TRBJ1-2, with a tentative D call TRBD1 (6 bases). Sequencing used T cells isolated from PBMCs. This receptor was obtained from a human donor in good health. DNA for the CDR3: TGTGCCAGCAGCCCGCAGGGGACTAACTATGGCTACACCTTC. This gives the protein CASSPQGTNYGYTF.